This T cell receptor (beta chain) derives from a study of shared clonotypes between healthy human individuals (dated by TCRdb to about 2020). With respect to the entire study: The cohort included three men and two women between 18 and 49 years of age. Libraries were prepared and TCR repertoires were sequenced by different laboratories using diverse techniques, in order to increase sequencing depth and limit assay-specific biases. To estimate repertoire size and how much clonotypes are shared between individuals, the study performed deep sequencing of blood TCR repertoires from a handful of healthy adults. For each donor, CD4 naive and CD4 memory were each given three plates, CD8 naive was given two plates, and CD8 memory was given one plate. Each donor's leukapheresis produced roughly between roughly 0.94 and 9.5 billion PBMCs. Broader findings and caveats from the paper: Estimated clonotype richness was generally larger for naive than for memory subsets. Because the study included a small number of donors, the genetic and exposure-history diversity represented was limited. Sampling was limited to blood, and TCR repertoires in tissue likely differ from TCR repertoires in blood. Sharing across several donors was observed for roughly 5.4% of naive CD4, under 4% of naive CD8, over 2% of memory CD4, and roughly 0.4% of memory CD8 clonotypes. Incomplete sequencing was indicated by rarefaction of sorted-subset datasets, despite the large sequencing depth. Pairwise subsampling indicated that sequencing depth was expected to affect the degree of clonotype sharing among donors. Clonotypes shared by all four sorted-subset donors showed higher generation probabilities than non-shared clonotypes.

V sheds 4 bases and J sheds 1 base, leaving 11 bases between their ends. The germline V gene (reference sequence) specifies SGHNT as CDR1 and YYREEE as CDR2. Reading from cysteine to phenylalanine, the CDR3 counts 14 amino acids. Kept here is only the CDR3 DNA, which spans 42 bases and is read in frame from base 1. TCR CDR3 regions were amplified from genomic DNA by multiplex PCR using the deep immunoSEQ assay. For each cell subset, the extracted genomic DNA was distributed evenly across all wells of several immunoSEQ 96-well plates, and each plate served as one replicate. For sorted subsets, each replicate PCR was loaded with around 220 ng genomic DNA, equivalent to about 30,000 T cell genomes. Purified libraries were measured with a Qubit 3.0 fluorometer, size-checked on a Bioanalyzer 2100, and measured again with the KAPA Library Quantification kit. Every immunoSEQ 96-well plate was sequenced on a dedicated single-read 150-cycle Illumina NextSeq 550 flow cell. As for how the authors treated the data: Because the immunoSEQ output included only junctional sequences and no quality scores, the filtering could not be the same as the filtering used for full-length reads. To assign V/J genes and CDR3, sequences were annotated against IMGT germline references using PyIR, a Python wrapper for IgBLAST v1.9. Reads were filtered out if the reads had weak V/J assignments (E-value above 1e-6), no CDR3, stop codons, out-of-frame junctions, or ambiguous translated residues. V3J clonotypes were defined as sequences sharing an identical inferred V gene, J gene, and CDR3 amino acid sequence. The percentage overlap between two repertoires was calculated by dividing the number of shared unique clonotypes by the size of the smaller repertoire. Three approaches were used to assess repertoire richness: RTK rarefaction, the Chao1 estimator, and Recon v2.1 estimates of unobserved clonotypes. Generation probabilities for all TCRbeta clonotypes obtained by the gDNA method from a handful of donors were computed using OLGA. What TCRdb holds here is the immuneACCESS table cut down to in-frame rearrangements. Part of the clones is not present; checked against another copy, under half of the missing clones reflect an unresolved V gene, and the others are unexplained. V and J calls and clone size follow that table, whereas D and trimming were derived from the DNA. Here the sample has a few million clones; around 90% occur a single time. About 0.13% of the sample is taken by the ten largest.

In regard to this clone: The antigen this receptor binds is unknown. No per-base quality is available; no much larger clone lies one base away.

Donors were healthy HIV-negative adults with no recently reported acute infections or vaccinations. Every donor was a Caucasian adult living in Nashville, Tennessee, USA. CD4+ T cells were enriched through magnetic negative selection, after which naive cells were positively selected on CD45RA and the remaining negative fraction served as the memory subset. After blood collection by leukapheresis, PBMCs were isolated using Ficoll-Histopaque density gradient centrifugation and then cryopreserved in the vapor phase of liquid nitrogen. Analytical flow cytometry was used to check the purity and quantity of every magnetically sorted T cell population. From each sorted fraction, genomic DNA was isolated and quantified by UV absorbance on a Nanodrop 2000c.

The sequenced material came from naive CD4+ T cells sorted from blood. The cell subset or site label corresponds to: CD45RA+ positively selected. The source is a man aged 18 to 29 in good health. The chain is assembled from TRBV5-4 and TRBJ1-1, with TRBD1 as a weak D call on 6 bases. This receptor has the CDR3 CASSRQDRNTEAFF. The nucleotide sequence is given as TGTGCCAGCAGCCGACAGGACCGGAACACTGAAGCTTTCTTT.